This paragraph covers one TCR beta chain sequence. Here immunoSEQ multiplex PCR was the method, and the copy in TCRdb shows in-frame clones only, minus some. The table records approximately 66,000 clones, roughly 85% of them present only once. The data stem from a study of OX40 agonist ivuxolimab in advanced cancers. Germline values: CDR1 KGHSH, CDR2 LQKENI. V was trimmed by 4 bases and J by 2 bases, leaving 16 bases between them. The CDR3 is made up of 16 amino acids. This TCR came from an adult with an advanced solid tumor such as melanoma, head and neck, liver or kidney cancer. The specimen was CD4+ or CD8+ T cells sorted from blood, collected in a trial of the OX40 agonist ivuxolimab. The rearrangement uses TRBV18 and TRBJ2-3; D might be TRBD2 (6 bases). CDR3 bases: TGTGCCAGCTCACAGAGCGGGCCAACACTCACAGATACGCAGTATTTT. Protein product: CASSQSGPTLTDTQYF.